Sequencing of this T cell receptor (beta chain) was carried out in a study of low-dose radiotherapy and immunotherapy resistance in tumors. Study-wide context: A daily 300 mg dose of oral aspirin was taken by patients for four cycles from cycle 1 day 1.

Germline values: CDR1 SNHLY, CDR2 FYNNEI. V was clipped by 7 bases and J by 1 base; unmatched bases: 4. The CDR3 runs to 15 residues. TRAV and TRBV primers primed cDNA for both TCRalpha and TCRbeta. For amplifying TCRs, the PCR ran for 15 to 20 cycles with Phusion, which was used together with a constant-region primer and the adapter on the V primers. TCRdb passed the reads through MiXCR, listing each CDR3 protein once. The sample has around 100,000 distinct CDR3 sequences; about 20% are singletons. Time point meaning: after trial treatment. Treatment of the sample: LDRT plus nivolumab, ipilimumab, low-dose cyclophosphamide and aspirin (RACIN trial). Patients eligible had advanced solid tumors without tumor-infiltrating lymphocytes.

The chain employs TRBV2 and TRBJ2-1; 10 nucleotides line up with TRBD2. The sequence derives from a female donor with ovarian cancer. Source: PBMCs, taken after low-dose radiotherapy plus immunotherapy. Here the CDR3 reads CASTVLAGSYNEQFF. In DNA, the CDR3 is TGTGCCAGCACCGTACTAGCGGGGTCCTACAATGAGCAGTTCTTC.